This T cell receptor (beta chain) comes out of a study of identical twins. This clonotype showed up just once. TCRdb re-called the 5' RACE reads through MiXCR, storing one row per CDR3 protein. The data contain approximately 500,000 distinct CDR3 sequences, 24% of them singletons. Trimming took 5 bases from V and 1 from J; bases not matched to a gene: 8. The CDR3 runs 16 residues. Germline assignment: CDR1 SEHNR and CDR2 FQNEAQ (reference sequence). The sample was also linked to a second study, of T cells expressing NK-cell markers.

Sequenced input: CD4+ T cells sorted from blood. The genes are TRBV7-9 and TRBJ2-7; 10 nucleotides match TRBD2. This receptor was identified in a woman between 18 and 29 years old in good health. CDR3 region: CASSQGASGRSYEQYF. CDR3 bases: TGTGCCAGCAGCCAAGGGGCTAGCGGGAGATCCTACGAGCAGTACTTC.